These 25 T cell receptor beta chains originate from one sample sequenced in a study of T cell responses to AZD1222 COVID-19 vaccine. Sequenced by immunoSEQ multiplex PCR; TCRdb stores in-frame clones only, minus some. The sample contains 150,000 to 200,000 clones, 90% to 95% of which appear only once. Sequencing used peripheral blood, obtained on day 0 of MenACWY control vaccination. Source of these receptors: an adult in good health.

V is TRBV5-1 and J is TRBJ2-1; TRBD2 matches at 8 bases. The CDR3 spans 16 residues. The V gene's germline CDR1 is SGHRS and CDR2 YFSETQ. The J segment lost 5 bases and the V segment lost 0 bases, leaving 7 bases of the junction unmatched. The CDR3 region has the DNA TGCGCCAGCAGCTTGGGAGCGGGACTAGGTGACAATGAGCAGTTCTTC. Its translation is CASSLGAGLGDNEQFF.

The J gene is TRBJ2-1, the V gene TRBV28; D is possibly TRBD1 or TRBD2 (5 bases each). V was pared by 3 bases and J by 9 bases, with 15 bases between. CDR1 and CDR2 from the germline V gene are MDHEN and SYDVKM. The CDR3 sequence is 14 residues long. The chain's CDR3 is CASSFEDGTSEQFF. CDR3 coding DNA: TGTGCCAGCAGTTTCGAAGACGGGACGAGTGAGCAGTTCTTC.

The genes are TRBV27 and TRBJ1-1; weak D call: TRBD1 (5 bases). In germline, CDR1 is MNHEY, CDR2 SMNVEV (reference sequence). The CDR3 sequence is 15 residues long. V gave up 4 bases and J gave up 13 bases, with 25 bases separating them. The CDR3 region has the DNA TGTGCCAGCAGTTCCCCCGCCCAAAGAGGGGTGGGAGTTTTCTTT. Translating it yields CASSSPAQRGVGVFF.

The chain carries TRBV25-1 and TRBJ1-1, with D perhaps matching TRBD1 (5 bases). V gave up 2 bases and J gave up 4 bases, with 11 bases separating them. The CDR3 loop spans 14 amino acids. CDR1 is MGHDK, CDR2 SYGVNS, per germline. The CDR3: CASSEDSIITEAFF. The CDR3 region has the DNA TGTGCCAGCAGTGAAGACAGTATTATCACTGAAGCTTTCTTT.

V and J are TRBV7-3 and TRBJ2-2; D assignment may be TRBD1 or TRBD2 (5 bases each). V was cut by 5 bases and J by 3 bases, with 13 bases left in between. Germline values: CDR1 SGHTA, CDR2 FQGTGA. This CDR3 is built from 15 residues. CDR3 sequence (DNA): TGTGCCAGCAGCCCCCCTGGGGGTTACACCGGGGAGCTGTTTTTT. It is translated as CASSPPGGYTGELFF.

V gene TRBV25-1 combines with J gene TRBJ2-7; 9 bases agree with TRBD1. V lost 6 bases and J lost 2; bases outside the gene matches: 5. Looked up from germline, CDR1 is MGHDK and CDR2 is SYGVNS. The CDR3 has 14 amino acids. CDR3 nucleotides: TGTGCCAGCAGGCCCGGGACAGGGACCTACGAGCAGTACTTC. It yields the protein CASRPGTGTYEQYF.

The chain links TRBV7-9 to TRBJ1-2; 7 nucleotides line up with TRBD1. Losses at the gene ends were 5 bases for V and 4 bases for J; bases not matched to a gene: 10. The CDR3 runs 15 residues. Germline V gives CDR1 SEHNR, CDR2 FQNEAQ (reference sequence). CDR3 amino acids: CASSAEPGGIYGYTF. CDR3 DNA: TGTGCCAGCAGCGCGGAGCCAGGGGGTATCTATGGCTACACCTTC. Full variable domain (outside the CDR3, taken from reference TRBV7-9 and TRBJ1-2): DTGVSQNPRHKITKRGQNVTFRCDPISEHNRLYWYRQTLGQGPEFLTYFQNEAQLEKSRLLSDRFSAERPKGSFSTLEIQRTEQGDSAMYLCASSAEPGGIYGYTFGSGTRLTVV.

This sequence joins TRBV11-3 and TRBJ2-3; no reliable D call. V shed 3 bases and J shed 0 bases, with 10 bases lying between them. The CDR3 is 15 residues long. The germline V gene has CDR1 SGHNT and CDR2 YENEEA. This CDR3 is CASSFGGASTDTQYF. The DNA of the CDR3 is TGTGCCAGCAGCTTCGGCGGAGCTAGCACAGATACGCAGTATTTT.

The chain uses TRBV5-1 and TRBJ2-7, with 7 bases that match TRBD1. The ends lost 5 bases at V and 0 bases at J; junction bases unmatched: 11. This CDR3 contains 16 residues. Germline CDR1 reads SGHRS; CDR2 reads YFSETQ. The CDR3, as DNA: TGCGCCAGCAGTTCGGCCTGGACAGGACTCTCCTACGAGCAGTACTTC. Its protein is CASSSAWTGLSYEQYF.

The chain links TRBV3-1 (or the pseudogene TRBV3-2) to TRBJ1-6; unclear D gene. The CDR3 extends over 15 amino acids. CDR1 and CDR2 from the germline V gene are LGHDT and YNNKEL (reference sequence). V dropped 4 bases and J dropped 10 bases, with 17 bases sitting between them. CDR3 sequence reads: CASSLSSWDRSPLHF. CDR3 nucleotide sequence: TGTGCCAGCAGCCTGAGTAGCTGGGATAGATCACCCCTCCACTTT.

CDR3 bases: TGTGCCAGCAGTTTAACGGTTGTACCCTACGAGCAGTACTTC. Translated: CASSLTVVPYEQYF. The V and J genes are TRBV28 and TRBJ2-7, with unresolved D. Germline V CDR1 and CDR2: MDHEN, SYDVKM. CDR3 length: 14 amino acids. Trimming stripped 2 bases from V and 2 bases from J, with 10 bases between.

V gene TRBV3-1 (or the pseudogene TRBV3-2) combines with J gene TRBJ2-1; a possible D gene is TRBD1 (7 bases). V was pared by 4 bases and J by 9 bases, with 16 bases between. The CDR3 runs to 14 residues. Germline values: CDR1 LGHDT, CDR2 YNNKEL (reference sequence). The CDR3 reads CASSRGGGGFEQFF. CDR3 DNA sequence: TGTGCCAGCAGCCGCGGCGGAGGGGGCTTTGAGCAGTTCTTC.

This clone was detected once. The chain carries TRBV6-2 or TRBV6-3 and TRBJ1-2, with D unclear. The germline V and J ends were trimmed by 4 bases and 7 bases, with 10 bases remaining between them. The germline V gene has CDR1 MNHEY and CDR2 SVGEGT. The CDR3 totals 12 residues. CDR3 nucleotide sequence: TGTGCCAGCAGTTGGAGGAGAGCTGGCTACACCTTC. As protein: CASSWRRAGYTF.

The rearrangement links TRBV2 to TRBJ2-7; D call uncertain. Germline V gene sequence: CDR1 SNHLY, CDR2 FYNNEI. CDR3 size: 11 residues. V was pared by 5 bases and J by 2 bases, with 4 bases between. CDR3 coding DNA: TGTGCCAGCAGTCCAACCTACGAGCAGTACTTC. Protein sequence: CASSPTYEQYF.

This clone came up once. The chain couples TRBV3-1 (or the pseudogene TRBV3-2) to TRBJ1-2, with 9 bases aligning to TRBD1. The germline gives CDR1 LGHDT, CDR2 YNNKEL (reference sequence). This CDR3 comprises 16 residues. The V segment lost 4 bases and the J segment 3 bases; nucleotides outside the gene matches: 9. CDR3 nucleotide sequence: TGTGCCAGCAGCCCCCTCTTACGGGACAGGGACTATGGCTACACCTTC. Protein sequence: CASSPLLRDRDYGYTF.

This chain uses TRBV3-1 (or the pseudogene TRBV3-2) with TRBJ1-4, with no clear D. The CDR3 sequence is 13 residues long. V was shortened by 2 bases and J by 4 bases, with 5 bases between the two germline ends. Germline assignment: CDR1 LGHDT and CDR2 YNNKEL (reference sequence). The chain's CDR3 is CASSQTYNEKLFF. The CDR3 DNA reads TGTGCCAGCAGCCAAACTTATAATGAAAAACTGTTTTTT.

The chain recombines TRBV7-3 with TRBJ1-1; D is undetermined. There are 13 residues in the CDR3. Per germline, CDR1 SGHTA and CDR2 FQGTGA. V shed 8 bases and J shed 1 base, with 11 bases lying between them. CDR3 sequence: CASGRKSNTEAFF. The CDR3 bases are TGTGCCAGCGGGCGAAAGTCGAACACTGAAGCTTTCTTT.

This chain joins TRBV3-1 (or the pseudogene TRBV3-2) and TRBJ2-3, with 14 bases fitting TRBD2. The CDR3 is made up of 15 amino acids. The V gene's germline CDR1 is LGHDT and CDR2 YNNKEL (reference sequence). The ends lost 3 bases at V and 7 bases at J; junction bases unmatched: 3. CDR3 DNA: TGTGCCAGCAGCCAGGGGACTAGCGGGAGTTATACGCAGTATTTT. Amino acid sequence: CASSQGTSGSYTQYF.

This rearrangement joins TRBV9 to TRBJ1-2, with TRBD1 as a possible D gene (6 bases). Germline assignment: CDR1 SGDLS and CDR2 YYNGEE. Deletions cut 4 bases from V and 5 bases from J, with 18 bases between. CDR3 size: 15 residues. The CDR3 bases are TGTGCCAGCAGCTCCAATGGGGGCCCAGGGTATGGCTACACCTTC. This encodes CASSSNGGPGYGYTF.

This clone was picked up one time. The V call is TRBV24-1, the J call TRBJ1-5; weak D call: TRBD1 (6 bases). The CDR3 has 13 residues. The V gene lost 5 bases and the J gene lost 2 bases, with 6 bases spanning the gap. Per the germline V gene, CDR1 is KGHDR and CDR2 is SFDVKD. The CDR3 is CATSGQGNQPQHF. In nucleotides, the CDR3 is TGTGCCACCAGTGGACAGGGCAATCAGCCCCAGCATTTT.

This clone has just one count. V usage is TRBV12-5 and J usage is TRBJ1-1; D gene ambiguous. The germline gives CDR1 LGHNT, CDR2 FRNRAP. Trimming took 3 bases from V and 1 from J, leaving 6 bases between them. The CDR3 covers 13 residues. CDR3 amino acids: CASGFDTNTEAFF. The CDR3 DNA sequence: TGTGCTAGTGGTTTCGACACGAACACTGAAGCTTTCTTT.

CDR3 residues: CASSLIPGSYNSPLHF. In DNA, the CDR3 is TGTGCCAGCAGCTTGATCCCAGGGTCCTATAATTCACCCCTCCACTTT. This chain connects TRBV5-4 to TRBJ1-6, with a weak D call TRBD1 (5 bases). Trimming removed 1 base from V and 1 base from J, with 9 bases in between. Germline CDR1 is SGHNT and CDR2 is YYREEE (reference sequence). The length of the CDR3 is 16 residues.

The chain has TRBV7-9 and TRBJ1-2; 7 positions match TRBD1. This CDR3 has 14 amino acids. The V and J ends lost 1 base and 4 bases, in that order; junction bases with no gene match: 3. Germline CDR1 and CDR2: SEHNR and FQNEAQ (reference sequence). CDR3 sequence: CASSLVPGGYGYTF. The DNA of the CDR3 is TGTGCCAGCAGCTTAGTACCAGGGGGCTATGGCTACACCTTC.

The chain joins TRBV27 to TRBJ2-7; D might be TRBD1 (5 bases). The CDR3 consists of 14 residues. Looked up from germline, CDR1 is MNHEY and CDR2 is SMNVEV (reference sequence). Trimming took off 7 bases at V and 2 bases at J, with 15 bases between the two ends. The CDR3 DNA sequence: TGTGCCAGCAAACTGGGGCGGTCTCCCTACGAGCAGTACTTC. Translation gives CASKLGRSPYEQYF.

This chain links TRBV7-7 with TRBJ2-2; a weak D match, TRBD2 (5 bases). Germline V gene sequence: CDR1 SSHAT, CDR2 FNYEAQ (reference sequence). V was pared by 2 bases and J by 8 bases, with 15 bases between. This CDR3 region has 15 residues. This CDR3 reads CASSLIPASLGELFF. The CDR3 DNA follows: TGTGCCAGCAGCTTAATACCCGCTAGCCTGGGGGAGCTGTTTTTT. Drawing the rest from reference TRBV7-7 and TRBJ2-2, the complete variable domain is GAGVSQSPRYKVTKRGQDVTLRCDPISSHATLYWYQQALGQGPEFLTYFNYEAQPDKSGLPSDRFSAERPEGSISTLTIQRTEQRDSAMYRCASSLIPASLGELFFGEGSRLTVL.